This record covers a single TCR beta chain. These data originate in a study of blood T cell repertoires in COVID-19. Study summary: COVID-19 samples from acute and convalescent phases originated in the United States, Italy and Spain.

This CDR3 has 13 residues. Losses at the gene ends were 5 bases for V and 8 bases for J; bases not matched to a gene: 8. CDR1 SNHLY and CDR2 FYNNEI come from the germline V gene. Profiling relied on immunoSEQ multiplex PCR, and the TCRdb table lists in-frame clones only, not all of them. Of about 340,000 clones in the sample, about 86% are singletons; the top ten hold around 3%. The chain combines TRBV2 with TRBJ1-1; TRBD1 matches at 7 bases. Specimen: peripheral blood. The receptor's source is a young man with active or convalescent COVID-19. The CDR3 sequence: CASSPDRVVEAFF. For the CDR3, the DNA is TGTGCCAGCAGTCCAGACAGGGTGGTAGAAGCTTTCTTT.